These T cell receptor beta chains were read from a single sample in a study of T cells in Graves' hyperthyroidism and ophthalmopathy. TCRdb used MiXCR to reprocess the multiplex PCR reads, holding one entry per CDR3 protein. The data contain about 380,000 distinct CDR3 sequences, over 11% of them singletons. Sample: blood. The receptors here all came from a woman aged 60-75 years with Graves' hyperthyroidism. Both conserved end residues are part of each CDR3. Each record gives: V gene, CDR3 length, J gene, clone size, D gene, CDR3 protein, CDR3 DNA. A D gene is named only where the DNA matches it firmly. Only part of the rows carry a size: once, few, many, or a class if the clone is expanded.

TRBV4-2,15,TRBJ2-7,few,TRBD2,CASSHGRGGTYEQYF,TGTGCCAGCAGCCACGGGAGGGGGGGGACCTACGAGCAGTACTTC
TRBV3-1,14,TRBJ1-2,few,-,CASSLRDTNYGYTF,TGTGCCAGCAGCCTTCGGGACACTAACTATGGCTACACCTTC
TRBV6-2/TRBV6-3,16,TRBJ2-3,many,TRBD1,CASRTNRGKGTDTQYF,TGTGCCAGCAGGACAAACAGGGGAAAAGGCACAGATACGCAGTATTTT
TRBV4-1,13,TRBJ2-7,few,-,CASSQVKGYEQYF,TGCGCCAGCAGCCAAGTGAAGGGCTACGAGCAGTACTTC
TRBV12-5,15,TRBJ2-3,many,TRBD2,CASGLSSGRSDTQYF,TGTGCTAGTGGTTTATCTAGCGGGAGATCAGATACGCAGTATTTT
TRBV5-5,13,TRBJ2-7,many,TRBD1,CASSGDSLYEQYF,TGTGCCAGCAGCGGGGACAGCCTCTACGAGCAGTACTTC
TRBV28,15,TRBJ2-7,many,TRBD1,CASSTQTGAPYEQYF,TGTGCCAGCAGTACCCAGACAGGGGCCCCCTACGAGCAGTACTTC
TRBV5-6,16,TRBJ2-2,few,-,CASSPGLSTHTGELFF,TGTGCCAGCAGCCCAGGACTGTCTACTCACACCGGGGAGCTGTTTTTT
TRBV4-1,14,TRBJ2-1,-,-,CASSPGLRDNEQFF,TGCGCCAGCAGCCCCGGACTGAGGGACAATGAGCAGTTCTTC
TRBV5-1,15,TRBJ2-5,-,TRBD2,CASSSRLAGFETQYF,TGCGCCAGCAGCTCAAGACTAGCGGGATTCGAGACCCAGTACTTC
TRBV18,13,TRBJ1-2,many,-,CASSPTAGEGYTF,TGTGCCAGCTCACCTACGGCAGGGGAGGGCTACACCTTC
TRBV11-2,17,TRBJ1-1,many,-,CASSLDRLLSGNTEAFF,TGTGCCAGCAGCTTAGATAGGCTCCTCTCGGGGAACACTGAAGCTTTCTTT
TRBV5-8,14,TRBJ1-1,-,-,CASLRDGSLLEAFF,TGTGCCAGCCTCCGGGACGGTAGTTTACTAGAAGCTTTCTTT
TRBV24-1,19,TRBJ2-1,many,TRBD2,CATSDKHGTSGSAYNEQFF,TGTGCCACCAGTGATAAACACGGGACTAGCGGGAGTGCCTACAATGAGCAGTTCTTC
TRBV24-1,16,TRBJ2-1,-,TRBD2,CATSDFSGRRENEQFF,TGTGCCACCAGTGATTTCAGCGGGAGACGGGAAAATGAGCAGTTCTTC
TRBV28,15,TRBJ2-7,many,TRBD1,CASSFPTGGLYEQYF,TGTGCCAGCAGTTTCCCCACAGGGGGTTTGTACGAGCAGTACTTC
TRBV28,14,TRBJ1-1,-,TRBD1,CASSTPGTGGPTFF,TGTGCCAGCAGTACCCCCGGGACAGGGGGCCCGACTTTCTTT
TRBV4-1,20,TRBJ2-3,many,TRBD2,CASSQPSGLAGGHGTDTQYF,TGCGCCAGCAGCCAACCCTCCGGACTAGCGGGAGGGCATGGCACAGATACGCAGTATTTT
TRBV3-1,16,TRBJ2-1,many,-,CASSHKTRGGYNEQFF,TGTGCCAGCAGCCATAAGACCAGGGGAGGGTACAATGAGCAGTTCTTC
TRBV28,14,TRBJ1-2,many,TRBD1,CASSSGQDRYGYTF,TGTGCCAGCAGTTCAGGACAGGATCGTTATGGCTACACCTTC
TRBV6-2/TRBV6-3,14,TRBJ2-1,-,TRBD2,CASSWTSGINEQFF,TGTGCCAGCAGCTGGACTAGCGGGATTAATGAGCAGTTCTTC
TRBV18,15,TRBJ2-5,many,TRBD2,CASSHSTSGQETQYF,TGTGCCAGCTCACACTCGACTAGCGGCCAAGAGACCCAGTACTTC
TRBV10-3,14,TRBJ1-5,-,-,CATEKTVSNQPQHF,TGTGCCACGGAGAAAACAGTGAGCAATCAGCCCCAGCATTTT
TRBV20-1,14,TRBJ1-5,many,-,CSAVPGAGNQPQHF,TGCAGTGCTGTCCCCGGGGCGGGCAATCAGCCCCAGCATTTT
TRBV7-9,13,TRBJ1-2,few,TRBD1,CASSLQGARGYTF,TGTGCCAGCAGCCTACAGGGGGCGCGAGGCTACACCTTC
TRBV27,13,TRBJ1-2,-,-,CASSLFGGAGYTF,TGTGCCAGCAGTTTATTTGGGGGGGCCGGCTACACCTTC
TRBV3-1,17,TRBJ2-2,-,TRBD2,CASSQDGLAAQVGELFF,TGTGCCAGCAGCCAAGATGGCCTAGCGGCACAGGTGGGGGAGCTGTTTTTT
TRBV10-1,16,TRBJ2-1,few,TRBD2,CASSELSGSSYNEQFF,TGCGCCAGCAGTGAACTTAGCGGGAGCTCCTACAATGAGCAGTTCTTC
TRBV7-9,14,TRBJ2-7,many,TRBD1,CASSLRTGSYEQYF,TGTGCCAGCAGCTTAAGGACAGGGTCCTACGAGCAGTACTTC
TRBV29-1,12,TRBJ2-7,-,-,CSVMTDIRGQYF,TGCAGCGTCATGACAGATATACGAGGGCAGTACTTC
TRBV24-1,15,TRBJ2-3,many,TRBD1,CATSESGTGPDTQYF,TGTGCCACCAGTGAATCCGGGACAGGACCAGATACGCAGTATTTT
TRBV14,16,TRBJ2-1,many,TRBD2,CASSHWTSGRWVEQFF,TGTGCCAGCAGCCACTGGACTAGCGGGAGATGGGTTGAGCAGTTCTTC
TRBV27,15,TRBJ2-7,-,-,CASSLSSGDTYEQYF,TGTGCCAGCAGTTTATCCAGCGGGGACACCTACGAGCAGTACTTC
TRBV13,17,TRBJ2-5,-,-,CASSLFIRGRYQETQYF,TGTGCCAGCAGCTTGTTTATACGGGGCCGATACCAAGAGACCCAGTACTTC
TRBV7-9,16,TRBJ1-2,many,TRBD1,CASSLDRPRNIYGYTF,TGTGCCAGCAGCTTGGACAGGCCCCGAAATATATATGGCTACACCTTC
TRBV12-5,17,TRBJ2-3,many,TRBD1,CASGLSLGRGRTDTQYF,TGTGCTAGTGGTTTATCACTCGGCAGGGGGCGCACAGATACGCAGTATTTT
TRBV6-9,14,TRBJ2-7,-,-,CASSYTSEAGEQYF,TGTGCCAGCAGTTACACCTCTGAGGCTGGCGAGCAGTACTTC
TRBV2,21,TRBJ2-1,-,TRBD2,CASSKPPWTSGSSTKYNEQFF,TGTGCCAGCAGTAAACCTCCTTGGACTAGCGGGTCATCGACCAAATACAATGAGCAGTTCTTC
TRBV6-1,15,TRBJ2-7,many,TRBD2,CASRGSSGSSYEQYF,TGTGCCAGCAGAGGTTCTAGCGGGAGCTCCTACGAGCAGTACTTC
TRBV11-2,14,TRBJ1-2,many,-,CASSLEVAGSGYTF,TGTGCCAGCAGCTTAGAGGTGGCAGGTTCTGGCTACACCTTC
TRBV19,15,TRBJ1-6,-,TRBD1,CASSEETGGSSPLHF,TGTGCCAGTAGTGAAGAGACAGGGGGTTCTTCACCCCTCCACTTT
TRBV5-5,15,TRBJ1-4,many,TRBD1,CASSLAGTGAEKLFF,TGTGCCAGCAGCTTGGCAGGGACAGGTGCGGAAAAACTGTTTTTT
TRBV9,14,TRBJ2-3,many,-,CASSALGTRDTQYF,TGTGCCAGCAGCGCCCTTGGGACGAGAGATACGCAGTATTTT
TRBV12-3/TRBV12-4,13,TRBJ1-2,many,TRBD1,CASSLEDRAGYTF,TGTGCCAGCAGTTTAGAGGACAGGGCTGGCTACACCTTC
TRBV12-5,19,TRBJ2-6,few,-,CASGLVRTLFMTGADVLTF,TGTGCTAGTGGTTTGGTACGGACCCTATTCATGACTGGGGCCGACGTCCTGACTTTC
TRBV11-3,16,TRBJ2-1,many,-,CASSTRPLAEHNEQFF,TGTGCCAGCAGCACCAGACCCCTGGCCGAACACAATGAGCAGTTCTTC
TRBV15,14,TRBJ2-1,few,-,CATSRLAGYNEQFF,TGTGCCACCAGCAGACTAGCAGGCTACAATGAGCAGTTCTTC
TRBV15,12,TRBJ2-3,few,-,CATSSARDTQYF,TGTGCCACCAGCAGTGCGAGGGATACGCAGTATTTT